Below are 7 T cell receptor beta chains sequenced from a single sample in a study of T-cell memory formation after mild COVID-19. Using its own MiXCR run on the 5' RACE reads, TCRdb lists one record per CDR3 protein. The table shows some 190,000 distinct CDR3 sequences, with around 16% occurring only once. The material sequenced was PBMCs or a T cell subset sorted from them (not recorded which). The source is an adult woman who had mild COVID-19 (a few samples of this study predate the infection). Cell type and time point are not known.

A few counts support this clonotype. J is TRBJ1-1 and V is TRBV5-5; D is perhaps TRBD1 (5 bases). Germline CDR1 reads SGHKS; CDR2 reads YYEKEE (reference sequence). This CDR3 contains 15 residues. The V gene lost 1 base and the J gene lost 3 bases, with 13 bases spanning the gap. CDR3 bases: TGTGCCAGCAGCTTGCTCGGGGGTGGGGACACTGAAGCTTTCTTT. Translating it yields CASSLLGGGDTEAFF.

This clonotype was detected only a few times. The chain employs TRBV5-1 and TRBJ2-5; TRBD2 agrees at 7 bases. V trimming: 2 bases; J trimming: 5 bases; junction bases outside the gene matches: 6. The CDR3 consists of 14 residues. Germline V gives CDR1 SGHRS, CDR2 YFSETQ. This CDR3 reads CASSFGGSRETQYF. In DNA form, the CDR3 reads TGCGCCAGCAGCTTTGGCGGGAGCCGTGAGACCCAGTACTTC.

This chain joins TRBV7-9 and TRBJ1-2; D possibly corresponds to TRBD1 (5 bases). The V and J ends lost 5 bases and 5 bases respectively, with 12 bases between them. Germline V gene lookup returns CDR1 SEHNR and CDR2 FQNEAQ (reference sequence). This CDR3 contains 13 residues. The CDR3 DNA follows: TGTGCCAGCAGCCGAGCGACAGAATATGGCTACACCTTC. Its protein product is CASSRATEYGYTF.

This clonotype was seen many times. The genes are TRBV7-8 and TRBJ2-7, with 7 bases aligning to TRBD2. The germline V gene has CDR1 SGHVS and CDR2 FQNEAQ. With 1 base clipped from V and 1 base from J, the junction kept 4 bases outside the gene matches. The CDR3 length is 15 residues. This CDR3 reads CASSLGDGGSYEQYF. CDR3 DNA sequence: TGTGCCAGCAGCTTAGGGGACGGGGGGTCCTACGAGCAGTACTTC.

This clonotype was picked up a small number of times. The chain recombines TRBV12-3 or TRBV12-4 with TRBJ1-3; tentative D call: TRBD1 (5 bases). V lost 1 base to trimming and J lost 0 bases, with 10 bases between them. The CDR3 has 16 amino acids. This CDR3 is CASSLGGRFSGNTIYF. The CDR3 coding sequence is TGTGCCAGCAGTTTAGGGGGCAGGTTCTCTGGAAACACCATATATTTT.

CDR3 nucleotide sequence: TGTGCCAGCAGTCCACCGGGACTAGCGGGGACTACGCAGTATTTT. It encodes CASSPPGLAGTTQYF. V is TRBV27 and J is TRBJ2-3, with 13 nucleotides matching TRBD2. Germline-derived CDR1 and CDR2 are MNHEY and SMNVEV (reference sequence). This CDR3 spans 15 amino acids. V dropped 5 bases and J dropped 8; count of bases not matched to a gene: 7.

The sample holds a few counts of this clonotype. The chain's CDR3 is CASSRQGGDYGYTF. The CDR3 DNA reads TGTGCCAGCAGTCGCCAGGGGGGCGACTATGGCTACACCTTC. V usage is TRBV12-3 or TRBV12-4 and J usage is TRBJ1-2, with 7 bases identical to TRBD1. Germline trimming cut 5 bases from V and 3 bases from J; bases unmatched to any gene: 6. This CDR3 spans 14 amino acids.